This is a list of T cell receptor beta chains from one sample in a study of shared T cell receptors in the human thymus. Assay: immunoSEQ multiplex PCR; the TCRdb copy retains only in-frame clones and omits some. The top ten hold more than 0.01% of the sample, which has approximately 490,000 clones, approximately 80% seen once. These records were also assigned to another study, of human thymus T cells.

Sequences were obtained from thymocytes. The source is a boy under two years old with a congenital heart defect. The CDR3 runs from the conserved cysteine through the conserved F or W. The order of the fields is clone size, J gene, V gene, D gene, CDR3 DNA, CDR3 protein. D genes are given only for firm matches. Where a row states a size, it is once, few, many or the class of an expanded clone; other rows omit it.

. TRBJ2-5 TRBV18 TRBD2 TGTGCCAGCTCTCGACAGTACAGCGGGGAAGAGACCCAGTACTTC CASSRQYSGEETQYF
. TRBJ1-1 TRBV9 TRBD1 TGTGCCAGCAGCGTAACAGGGGGTGGGGGACCAAACACTGAAGCTTTCTTT CASSVTGGGGPNTEAFF
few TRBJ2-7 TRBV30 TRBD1 TGTGCCTGGAGTGCAGGGGGCGCCGGACACTACGAGCAGTACTTC CAWSAGGAGHYEQYF
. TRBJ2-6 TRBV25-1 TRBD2 TGTGCCAGCAGTGAAGGCCCTGGGGGGGTCTCTGGGGCCAACGTCCTGACTTTC CASSEGPGGVSGANVLTF
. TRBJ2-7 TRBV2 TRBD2 TGTGCCAGCAATCTTAGCGGGAATCTCTACGAGCAGTACTTC CASNLSGNLYEQYF
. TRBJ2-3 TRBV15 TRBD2 TGTGCCACCAGCAGACAAAAGCGGGAGGGCCGGTATTTT CATSRQKREGRYF
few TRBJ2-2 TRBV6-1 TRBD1 TGTGCCAGCAGTGAGAAAAGGGGGCGCGGGGAGCTGTTTTTT CASSEKRGRGELFF
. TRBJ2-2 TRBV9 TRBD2 TGTGCCAGCAGCGCCGGAAATAGCGGGATTGAATACACCGGGGAGCTGTTTTTT CASSAGNSGIEYTGELFF
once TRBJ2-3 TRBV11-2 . TGTGCCAGCAGCTTAGGACTAGGCCCGATTGATACGCAGTATTTT CASSLGLGPIDTQYF
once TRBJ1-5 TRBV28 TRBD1 TGTGCCAGCAGTTTGAGGGACAGGGGGTCTAAGCCCCAGCATTTT CASSLRDRGSKPQHF
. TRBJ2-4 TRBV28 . TGTGCCAGCAGCCTCACAGGGATGAAAAACATTCAGTACTTC CASSLTGMKNIQYF